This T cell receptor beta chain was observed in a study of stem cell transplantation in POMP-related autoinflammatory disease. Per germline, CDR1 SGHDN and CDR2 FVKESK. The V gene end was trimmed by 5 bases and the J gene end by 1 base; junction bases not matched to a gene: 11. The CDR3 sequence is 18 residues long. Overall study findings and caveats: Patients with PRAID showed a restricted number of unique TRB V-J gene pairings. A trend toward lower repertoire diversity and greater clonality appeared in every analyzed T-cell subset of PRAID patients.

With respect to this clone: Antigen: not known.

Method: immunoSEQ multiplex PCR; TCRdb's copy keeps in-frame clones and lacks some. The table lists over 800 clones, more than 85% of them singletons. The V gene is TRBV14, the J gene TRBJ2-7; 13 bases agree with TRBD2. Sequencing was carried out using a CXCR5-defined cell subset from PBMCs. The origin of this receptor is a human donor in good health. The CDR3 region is CASSGRTSGGEFSYEQYF. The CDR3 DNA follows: TGTGCCAGCAGCGGACGAACTAGCGGGGGGGAGTTTTCCTACGAGCAGTACTTC.